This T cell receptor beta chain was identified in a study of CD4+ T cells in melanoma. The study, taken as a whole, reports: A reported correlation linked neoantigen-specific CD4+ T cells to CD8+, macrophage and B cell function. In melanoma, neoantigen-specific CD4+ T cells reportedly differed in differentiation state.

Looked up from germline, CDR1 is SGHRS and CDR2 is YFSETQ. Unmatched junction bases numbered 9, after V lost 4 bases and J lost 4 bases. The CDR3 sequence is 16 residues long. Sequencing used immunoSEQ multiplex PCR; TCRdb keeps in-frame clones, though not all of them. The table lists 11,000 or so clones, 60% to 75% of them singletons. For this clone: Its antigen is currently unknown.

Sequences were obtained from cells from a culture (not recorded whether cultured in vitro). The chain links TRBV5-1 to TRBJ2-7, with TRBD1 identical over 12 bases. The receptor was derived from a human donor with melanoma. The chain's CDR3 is CASSRGGTGGGYEQYF. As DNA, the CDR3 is TGCGCCAGCAGCCGTGGGGGGACAGGGGGCGGATACGAGCAGTACTTC.